The clone carrying this TCR beta chain was counted many times. Its target is unknown. Trimming removed 4 bases at V and 5 bases at J, with 10 bases between. Germline CDR1 SGHTA, CDR2 FQGNSA. CDR3 size: 13 residues. Via MiXCR, TCRdb re-called the 5' RACE reads, giving one row per CDR3 protein. Of about 69,000 distinct CDR3 sequences in the sample, under 6.5% were seen once. These data come from a study of T cells after yellow fever vaccination. Findings and limits, study-wide: Overlap between CD4 and CD8 compartments was detected for a small share of clonotypes. The presence of abundant clonotypes contaminating from the bulk population was possible in FACS-sorted repertoires.

The input for sequencing was CD4+ T cells sorted from PBMCs, taken around 15 days after the first yellow fever vaccination. The source is a man in his late teens or twenties who received the YFV17D yellow fever vaccine. This chain links TRBV7-2 with TRBJ2-3; no definite D call. CDR3 coding DNA: TGTGCCAGCAGCTCGCAGCAGTTAGATACGCAGTATTTT. Translated: CASSSQQLDTQYF.